Listed below are T cell receptor beta chains from one sample, sequenced in a study of T-cell memory formation after mild COVID-19. TCRdb reanalysed the 5' RACE reads using MiXCR and keeps one entry per CDR3 protein. The sample holds around 300,000 distinct CDR3 sequences, roughly an eighth seen once. Sequencing used PBMCs or a T cell subset sorted from them (not recorded which). These receptors came from a man younger than 30 who had mild COVID-19 (a few samples of this study predate the infection). Cell type and time point are not known. Both conserved end residues are part of each CDR3. D genes are given only for firm matches. Some rows have no size entry. The others give once, few or many, or a class for an expanded clone.

j_call,clone_size,d_call,v_call,cdr3_nt,cdr3_aa
TRBJ2-4,.,TRBD1,TRBV3-1,TGTGCCAGGCCCGGACAGGGCGGAAACATTCAGTACTTC,CARPGQGGNIQYF
TRBJ1-1,.,.,TRBV4-2,TGTGCCAGCAGCCTGCCGGGACAAGTGAACACTGAAGCTTTCTTT,CASSLPGQVNTEAFF
TRBJ2-2,.,TRBD2,TRBV5-1,TGCGCCAGCAGCCAAGAACGGGGGGGCTCCACCGGGGAGCTGTTTTTT,CASSQERGGSTGELFF
TRBJ2-6,.,.,TRBV12-3/TRBV12-4,TGTGCCAGCAGTTTAATCGACAGTCCCCTCTCTGGGGCCAACGTCCTGACTTTC,CASSLIDSPLSGANVLTF
TRBJ2-6,.,.,TRBV7-6,TGTGCCAGCAGCTTAACGGCTGGGGCCAACGTCCTGACTTTC,CASSLTAGANVLTF
TRBJ2-1,few,.,TRBV10-3,TGTGCCATCAGTGATCCGGGACTGAGGTACAATGAGCAGTTCTTC,CAISDPGLRYNEQFF
TRBJ1-2,few,.,TRBV7-2,TGTGCCAGCAGCTTAGCGCACAGGTCCTATGGCTACACCTTC,CASSLAHRSYGYTF
TRBJ1-5,few,.,TRBV6-6,TGTGCCAGCAGTCCTGGGACCCTAGAGCCCCAGCATTTT,CASSPGTLEPQHF
TRBJ2-2,many,.,TRBV12-3/TRBV12-4,TGTGCCAGCAGGGGGTCCGTCGGGGAGCTGTTTTTT,CASRGSVGELFF
TRBJ2-1,few,.,TRBV24-1,TGTGCCACCAGTGATACAGGGTGGGACAATGAGCAGTTCTTC,CATSDTGWDNEQFF
TRBJ2-3,many,.,TRBV7-2,TGTGCCAGCAGGGGGGTTAGCACAGATACGCAGTATTTT,CASRGVSTDTQYF
TRBJ2-5,.,.,TRBV7-6,TGTGCCAGCAGCTTAGGGGTTGTTCGGGAGACCCAGTACTTC,CASSLGVVRETQYF
TRBJ2-2,.,TRBD1,TRBV11-2,TGTGCCAGCAGCTCCTTCCGGGACAGGGGTCGCACCGGGGAGATGTTTTTT,CASSSFRDRGRTGEMFF
TRBJ1-4,few,.,TRBV28,TGTGCCAGCAGTTTAAGGCAGATTAATGAAAAACTGTTTTTT,CASSLRQINEKLFF
TRBJ1-2,.,TRBD1,TRBV6-2/TRBV6-3,TGTGCCAGCAGAGCCCCTGGGACAGGGTCGTTTGGCTACACCTTC,CASRAPGTGSFGYTF
TRBJ2-1,.,.,TRBV6-1,TGTGCCAGCAGGCTGTTCGGGGGGCCAGGTAATGAGCAGTTCTTC,CASRLFGGPGNEQFF
TRBJ1-5,many,.,TRBV11-2,TGTGCCAGCAGCTCCTCTTCCGGGACGGCGAATCAGCCCCAGCATTTT,CASSSSSGTANQPQHF
TRBJ2-7,.,.,TRBV5-1,TGCGCCAGCAGCTTAGACATCGAGTTCGTCGAGCAGTACTTC,CASSLDIEFVEQYF
TRBJ2-1,few,TRBD2,TRBV6-5,TGTGCCAGCAGTTACTCCCTAGCGGGGGCCTATGAGCAGTTCTTC,CASSYSLAGAYEQFF
TRBJ1-3,.,.,TRBV5-1,TGCGCCAGCAGCTGGGATGGAAACACCATATATTTT,CASSWDGNTIYF
TRBJ2-1,many,.,TRBV4-2,TGTGCCAGCAGCCGCGGGGGGACAGCATTCTCCTACAATGAGCAGTTCTTC,CASSRGGTAFSYNEQFF
TRBJ2-3,.,TRBD1,TRBV11-2,TGTGCCAGCAGCCCGGGGACAGGGAAAACAGATACGCAGTATTTT,CASSPGTGKTDTQYF
TRBJ1-2,few,.,TRBV7-9,TGTGCCAGTACCGAAGGCTACACCTTC,CASTEGYTF
TRBJ2-3,once,TRBD1,TRBV4-3,TGCGCCAGCAGCCGATACCGGGACAGAGGAGATACGCAGTATTTT,CASSRYRDRGDTQYF